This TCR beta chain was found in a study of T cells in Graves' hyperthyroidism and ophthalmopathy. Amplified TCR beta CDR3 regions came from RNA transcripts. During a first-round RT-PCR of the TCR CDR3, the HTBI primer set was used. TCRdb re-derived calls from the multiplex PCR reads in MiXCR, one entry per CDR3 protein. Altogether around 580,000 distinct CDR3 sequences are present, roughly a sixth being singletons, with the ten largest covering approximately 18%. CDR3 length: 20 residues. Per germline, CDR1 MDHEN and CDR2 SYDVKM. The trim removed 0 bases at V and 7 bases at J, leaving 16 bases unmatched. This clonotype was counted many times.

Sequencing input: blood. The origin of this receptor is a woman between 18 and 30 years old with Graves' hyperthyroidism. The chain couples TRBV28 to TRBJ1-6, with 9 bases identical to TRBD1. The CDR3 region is CASSLWAGTGTQWGNSPLHF. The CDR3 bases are TGTGCCAGCAGTTTATGGGCCGGGACAGGGACTCAATGGGGGAATTCACCCCTCCACTTT.